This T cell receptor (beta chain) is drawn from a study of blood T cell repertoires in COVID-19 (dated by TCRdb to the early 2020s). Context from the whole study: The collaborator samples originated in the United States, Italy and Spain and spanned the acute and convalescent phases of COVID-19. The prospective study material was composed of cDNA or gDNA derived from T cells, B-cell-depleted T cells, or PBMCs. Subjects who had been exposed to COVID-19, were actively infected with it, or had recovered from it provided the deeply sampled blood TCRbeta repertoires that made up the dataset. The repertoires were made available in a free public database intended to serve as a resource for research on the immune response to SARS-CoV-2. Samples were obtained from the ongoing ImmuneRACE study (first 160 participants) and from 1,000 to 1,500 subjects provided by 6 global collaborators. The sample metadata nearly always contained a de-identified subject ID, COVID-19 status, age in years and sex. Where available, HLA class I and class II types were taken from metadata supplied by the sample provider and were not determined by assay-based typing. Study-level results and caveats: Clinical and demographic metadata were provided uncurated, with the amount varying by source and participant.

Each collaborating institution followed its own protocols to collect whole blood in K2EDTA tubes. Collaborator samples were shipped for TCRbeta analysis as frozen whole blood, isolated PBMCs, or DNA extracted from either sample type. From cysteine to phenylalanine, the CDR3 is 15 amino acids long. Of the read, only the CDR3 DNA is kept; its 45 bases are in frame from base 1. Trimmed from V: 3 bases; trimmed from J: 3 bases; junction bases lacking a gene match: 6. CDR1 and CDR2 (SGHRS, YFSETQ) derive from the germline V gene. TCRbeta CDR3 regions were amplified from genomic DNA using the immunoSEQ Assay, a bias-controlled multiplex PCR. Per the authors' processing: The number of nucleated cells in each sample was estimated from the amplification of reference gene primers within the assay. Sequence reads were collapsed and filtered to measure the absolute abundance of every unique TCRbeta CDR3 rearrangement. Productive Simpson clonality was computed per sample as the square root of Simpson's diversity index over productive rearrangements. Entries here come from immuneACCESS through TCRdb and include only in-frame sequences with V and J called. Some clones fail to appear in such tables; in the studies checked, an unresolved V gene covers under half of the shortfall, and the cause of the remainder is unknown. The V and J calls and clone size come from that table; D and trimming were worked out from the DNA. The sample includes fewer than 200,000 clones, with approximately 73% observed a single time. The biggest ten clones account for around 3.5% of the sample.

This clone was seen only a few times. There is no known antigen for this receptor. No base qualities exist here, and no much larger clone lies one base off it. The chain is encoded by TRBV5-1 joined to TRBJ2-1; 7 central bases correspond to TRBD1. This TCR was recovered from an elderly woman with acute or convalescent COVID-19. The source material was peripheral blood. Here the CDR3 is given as CASSSRGNGYNEQFF. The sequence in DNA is TGCGCCAGCAGCTCCAGGGGGAACGGCTACAATGAGCAGTTCTTC.